The 7 T cell receptor beta chains below come from one sample, sequenced in a study of human T cells and chemical hapten exposure. Time point denoted: pre-sensitization, week 0. Treatment indicated: therapeutic diphenylcyclopropenone sensitization with weekly scalp DPC. TCRdb reprocessed the RACE reads with MiXCR, giving one entry per CDR3 protein. Among roughly 100,000 distinct CDR3 sequences listed, 10% to 13% were seen once. Sequenced here: whole blood, sampled in connection with sensitization to the hapten diphenylcyclopropenone (DPC). The source is a woman aged 55-69 years with alopecia areata. Some clones in this sample may be carry-over from other donors' samples.

This clonotype was recorded a few times. The V call is TRBV3-1, the J call TRBJ2-4; 9 nucleotides line up with TRBD1. This CDR3 contains 17 residues. V was pared by 4 bases and J by 6 bases, with 13 bases of the junction left unmatched. Germline V lookup: CDR1 LGHDT, CDR2 YNNKEL (reference sequence). Written as DNA, the CDR3 is TGTGCCAGCAGCCCGCAGAGGGGACAGGGTGCCCGAAACATTCAGTACTTC. It yields the protein CASSPQRGQGARNIQYF.

This clonotype was counted only a few times. This sequence joins TRBV19 and TRBJ1-5; TRBD1 agrees at 7 bases. V shed 2 bases, J shed 4 bases, and the junction held 8 bases outside the gene matches. The germline V gene has CDR1 LNHDA and CDR2 SQIVND (reference sequence). The CDR3 loop spans 16 amino acids. As DNA, the CDR3 is TGTGCCAGTAGTATAAAGGACAGGAACGGTAATCAGCCCCAGCATTTT. Encoded protein: CASSIKDRNGNQPQHF. The full variable domain, in which reference TRBV19 and TRBJ1-5 provide the parts outside the CDR3, is DGGITQSPKYLFRKEGQNVTLSCEQNLNHDAMYWYRQDPGQGLRLIYYSQIVNDFQKGDIAEGYSVSREKKESFPLTVTSAQKNPTAFYLCASSIKDRNGNQPQHFGDGTRLSIL.

This clonotype was detected ten times or more. The chain recombines TRBV6-1 with TRBJ1-1, with a tentative D call TRBD1 (5 bases). The ends were cut back, 7 bases at V and 4 bases at J, with 13 bases in the middle. CDR1 MNHNS and CDR2 SASEGT come from the germline V gene. There are 13 residues in the CDR3. The CDR3 nucleotides read TGTGCCAGCAACGAGGGGAGAGGCACTGAAGCTTTCTTT. Translating it yields CASNEGRGTEAFF.

This clonotype has a handful of counts. CDR3: CASSQGQGRWDTQYF. CDR3 sequence (DNA): TGTGCCAGCAGCCAAGGGCAGGGTAGGTGGGATACGCAGTATTTT. V usage is TRBV3-1 and J usage is TRBJ2-3; tentative D call: TRBD1 (5 bases). The V end was cut by 1 base, the J end by 6 bases, with 14 bases between. This CDR3 is 15 amino acids long. The germline V gene has CDR1 LGHDT and CDR2 YNNKEL (reference sequence).

The sample holds many counts of this clonotype. The chain recombines TRBV11-2 with TRBJ1-3; D not resolved. Germline V gene lookup returns CDR1 SGHAT and CDR2 FQNNGV. V shed 3 bases and J shed 4 bases, with 7 bases lying between them. This CDR3 comprises 13 residues. The CDR3 reads CASSLGTGNTIYF. The CDR3 DNA sequence: TGTGCCAGCAGCTTGGGAACCGGAAACACCATATATTTT.

The rearrangement links TRBV30 to TRBJ2-7; TRBD1 might be the D (6 bases). V was shortened by 5 bases and J by 0 bases, with 14 bases between the two germline ends. Germline assignment: CDR1 GTSNPN and CDR2 SVGIG (reference sequence). The CDR3 is made up of 14 amino acids. This CDR3 reads CAWELTGSSYEQYF. For the CDR3, the DNA is TGTGCCTGGGAACTTACAGGGAGCTCCTACGAGCAGTACTTC.

The V call is TRBV18, the J call TRBJ2-7, with a possible D match to TRBD1 (6 bases). The CDR3 length is 13 residues. Germline loops: CDR1 KGHSH, CDR2 LQKENI. The V end was cut by 3 bases, the J end by 4 bases, with 10 bases between. The CDR3 sequence: CASSPGQQYEQYF. Written as DNA, the CDR3 is TGTGCCAGCTCACCGGGACAACAATACGAGCAGTACTTC.